Reported below is one T cell receptor (beta chain). Its antigen is currently unknown. Vbeta (60) and Jbeta (13) primers were used in the PCR. In the authors' workflow: Some 11 million of the 80 million or so unique TCR beta chains counted in a later analysis were shared. Assay: immunoSEQ multiplex PCR; the TCRdb copy retains only in-frame clones and omits some. V, J and clone size reflect that table, while D and trimming were determined from the DNA. Here the sample spans some 150,000 clones, 50% to 75% being singletons. The source of the sample is a study of cytomegalovirus exposure and HLA in healthy donors. Study-level points and caveats: The majority of TCR sequences were rare, yet some public TCRs appeared in many donors. Later on, a genetic analysis was performed. It linked a missense variant in DCLRE1C with V- and J-gene trimming of TCR beta.

The CDR3 length is 15 residues. Per germline, CDR1 MNHEY and CDR2 SMNVEV (reference sequence). V shed 5 bases and J 4 bases; nucleotides not matched to a gene: 9. The sample taken for sequencing was PBMCs. The TCR originated in a woman aged 40 to 49 in good health and CMV-seronegative. V usage is TRBV27 and J usage is TRBJ2-7; 9 bases match TRBD1. The CDR3 DNA reads as TGTGCCAGCAGTCCGGCCGGGACAGGGCTTTACGAGCAGTACTTC. Translation gives CASSPAGTGLYEQYF.